These 11 T cell receptor beta chains share one sample of origin, sequenced in a study of a mutant IDH1 vaccine in newly diagnosed glioma. Their antigens remain unidentified. Time point meaning: week 47, end of study. In the vaccine, a single dose held 300 ug of the mutant IDH1 20-mer peptide, along with topical imiquimod. Here immunoSEQ multiplex PCR was the method, and the copy in TCRdb shows in-frame clones only, minus some. The table lists approximately 52,000 clones, 60% to 85% of them singletons. The sequences come from PBMCs, collected from a glioma patient whose treatment included an IDH1 peptide vaccine. Receptors originate from a woman in her forties with glioma. Some clones in this sample may be carry-over from other donors' samples.

The V and J genes are TRBV18 and TRBJ1-5, with D possibly being TRBD1 (5 bases). Germline CDR1 is KGHSH and CDR2 is LQKENI. V was trimmed by 1 base and J by 5 bases, leaving 9 bases between them. The CDR3 runs to 14 residues. For the CDR3, the DNA is TGTGCCAGCTCACCACGGGGCGCCGATCAGCCCCAGCATTTT. Encoded protein: CASSPRGADQPQHF.

The rearrangement uses TRBV6-5 and TRBJ1-1; D gene ambiguous. Trimming removed 2 bases from V and 1 base from J, with 5 bases in between. The CDR3 contains 13 residues. Per germline, CDR1 MNHEY and CDR2 SVGAGI. The CDR3 here is CASSYVKNTEAFF. CDR3 DNA: TGTGCCAGCAGTTACGTCAAGAACACTGAAGCTTTCTTT.

This chain connects TRBV6-1 to TRBJ2-7, with D unclear. The V gene's germline CDR1 is MNHNS and CDR2 SASEGT. V was clipped by 11 bases and J by 0 bases, with 11 bases between them. There are 12 residues in the CDR3. The CDR3, as DNA: TGTGCCTCGAGGATTAGCTCCTACGAGCAGTACTTC. It yields the protein CASRISSYEQYF.

This clone was observed a handful of times. This rearrangement joins TRBV2 to TRBJ1-2; D is undetermined. Germline V CDR1 and CDR2: SNHLY, FYNNEI. V was trimmed by 6 bases and J by 13 bases, leaving 15 bases between them. CDR3 length: 11 amino acids. Here the CDR3 DNA reads TGTGCCAGCAGGGTACTGGAGGTGTGCACCTTC. This gives the protein CASRVLEVCTF. The variable domain in full, completed from reference TRBV2 and TRBJ1-2, reads EPEVTQTPSHQVTQMGQEVILRCVPISNHLYFYWYRQILGQKVEFLVSFYNNEISEKSEIFDDQFSVERPDGSNFTLKIRSTKLEDSAMYFCASRVLEVCTFGSGTRLTVV.

This chain connects TRBV19 to TRBJ1-3; D remains unclear. The length of the CDR3 is 14 residues. The ends were cut back, 3 bases at V and 1 base at J, with 7 bases in the middle. Germline V gene data show CDR1 as LNHDA and CDR2 as SQIVND (reference sequence). The CDR3: CASSMDGSGNTIYF. DNA of the CDR3: TGTGCCAGTAGTATGGACGGTTCTGGAAACACCATATATTTT.

This sequence joins TRBV12-5 and TRBJ2-5; D tentatively fits TRBD1 or TRBD2 (5 bases each). The V end was cut by 7 bases, the J end by 0 bases, with 18 bases between. The CDR3 loop spans 16 amino acids. Germline V gene lookup returns CDR1 LGHNT and CDR2 FRNRAP. The chain's CDR3 is CASAQPGSTYQETQYF. CDR3 bases: TGTGCTAGTGCTCAACCAGGGAGTACTTACCAAGAGACCCAGTACTTC. The full variable domain, with the rest looked up from reference TRBV12-5 and TRBJ2-5, is DARVTQTPRHKVTEMGQEVTMRCQPILGHNTVFWYRQTMMQGLELLAYFRNRAPLDDSGMPKDRFSAEMPDATLATLKIQPSEPRDSAVYFCASAQPGSTYQETQYFGPGTRLLVL.

The chain has TRBV30 and TRBJ1-2; a possible D gene is TRBD1 (6 bases). CDR3 length equals 13 residues. Germline CDR1 and CDR2: GTSNPN and SVGIG (reference sequence). With 5 bases removed from V and 11 bases from J, the gap between germline ends came to 21 bases. Here the CDR3 DNA reads TGTGCCTGGGACTCTGGAGGCCTAGGGGGTTACACCTTC. It encodes CAWDSGGLGGYTF.

The V gene is TRBV5-1, the J gene TRBJ1-1, with a weak D call TRBD1 (6 bases). The germline V gene has CDR1 SGHRS and CDR2 YFSETQ. The CDR3 has 16 residues. Trimming cost V 5 bases and J 0 bases, with 17 bases left between them. CDR3 DNA sequence: TGCGCCAGCAGGAGGGGACACGGGACGGTGAACACTGAAGCTTTCTTT. Protein: CASRRGHGTVNTEAFF.

The V gene is TRBV29-1, the J gene TRBJ2-5; a possible D gene is TRBD2 (7 bases). V lost 4 bases to trimming and J lost 7 bases, with 19 bases between them. Germline V gene lookup returns CDR1 SQVTM and CDR2 ANQGSEA. The CDR3 runs 14 residues. The CDR3 loop is CSVANDGGLGTQYF. The CDR3 DNA reads as TGCAGCGTTGCCAATGACGGGGGGCTAGGGACCCAGTACTTC.

This rearrangement joins TRBV19 to TRBJ1-1; D is uncertain. Trimming took off 7 bases at V and 1 base at J, with 22 bases between the two ends. CDR3 size: 17 residues. CDR1 LNHDA and CDR2 SQIVND come from the germline V gene (reference sequence). CDR3 sequence: CASNPGHTTLENTEAFF. Written as DNA, the CDR3 is TGTGCCAGTAATCCGGGTCACACCACTCTAGAGAACACTGAAGCTTTCTTT. The full variable domain, in which reference TRBV19 and TRBJ1-1 provide the parts outside the CDR3, is DGGITQSPKYLFRKEGQNVTLSCEQNLNHDAMYWYRQDPGQGLRLIYYSQIVNDFQKGDIAEGYSVSREKKESFPLTVTSAQKNPTAFYLCASNPGHTTLENTEAFFGQGTRLTVV.

The V and J genes are TRBV4-2 and TRBJ2-3, with 15 bases fitting TRBD2. The CDR3 consists of 20 residues. With 3 bases clipped from V and 0 bases from J, the junction kept 10 bases outside the gene matches. Per the germline V gene, CDR1 is LGHNA and CDR2 is YNFKEQ. The CDR3 sequence is CASSHGVGLAGGLSTDTQYF. CDR3 bases: TGTGCCAGCAGCCATGGGGTGGGACTAGCGGGGGGCCTTAGCACAGATACGCAGTATTTT.